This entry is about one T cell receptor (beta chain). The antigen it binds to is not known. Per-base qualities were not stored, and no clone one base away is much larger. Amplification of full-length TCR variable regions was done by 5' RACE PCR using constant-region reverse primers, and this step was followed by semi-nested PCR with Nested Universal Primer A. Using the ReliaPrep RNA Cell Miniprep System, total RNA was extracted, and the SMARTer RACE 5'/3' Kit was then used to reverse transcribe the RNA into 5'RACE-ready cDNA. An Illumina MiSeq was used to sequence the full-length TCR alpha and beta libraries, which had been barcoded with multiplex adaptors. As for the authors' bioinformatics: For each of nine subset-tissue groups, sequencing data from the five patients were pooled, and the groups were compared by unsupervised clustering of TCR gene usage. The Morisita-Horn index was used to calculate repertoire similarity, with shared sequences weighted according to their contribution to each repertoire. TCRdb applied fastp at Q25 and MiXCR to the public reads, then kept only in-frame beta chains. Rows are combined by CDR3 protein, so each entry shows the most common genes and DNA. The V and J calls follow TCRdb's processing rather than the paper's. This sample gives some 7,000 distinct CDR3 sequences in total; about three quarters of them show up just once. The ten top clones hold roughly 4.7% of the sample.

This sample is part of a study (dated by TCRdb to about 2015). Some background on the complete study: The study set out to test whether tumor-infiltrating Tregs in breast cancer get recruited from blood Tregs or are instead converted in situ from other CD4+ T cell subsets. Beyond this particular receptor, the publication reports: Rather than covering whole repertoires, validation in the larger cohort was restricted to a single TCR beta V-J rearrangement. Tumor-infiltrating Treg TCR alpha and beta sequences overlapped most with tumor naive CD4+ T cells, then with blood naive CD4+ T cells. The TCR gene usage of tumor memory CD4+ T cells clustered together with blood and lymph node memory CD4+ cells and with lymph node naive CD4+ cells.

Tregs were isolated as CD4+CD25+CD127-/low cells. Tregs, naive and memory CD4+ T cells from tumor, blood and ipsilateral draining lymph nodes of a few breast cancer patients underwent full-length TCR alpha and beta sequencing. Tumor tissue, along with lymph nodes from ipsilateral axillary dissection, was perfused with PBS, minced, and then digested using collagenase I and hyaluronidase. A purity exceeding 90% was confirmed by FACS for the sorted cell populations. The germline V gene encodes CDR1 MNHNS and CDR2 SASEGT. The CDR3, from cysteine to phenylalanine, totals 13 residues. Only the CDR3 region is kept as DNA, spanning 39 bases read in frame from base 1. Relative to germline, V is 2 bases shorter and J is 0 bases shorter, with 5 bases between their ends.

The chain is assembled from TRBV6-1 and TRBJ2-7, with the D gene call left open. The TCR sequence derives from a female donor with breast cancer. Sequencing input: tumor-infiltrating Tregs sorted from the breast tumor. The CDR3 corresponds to CASSERNSYEQYF. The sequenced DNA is TGTGCCAGCAGTGAACGGAACTCCTACGAGCAGTACTTC.